Below, one TCR beta chain is given with its context. The target antigen is unknown. PCR or immunohistochemistry showed mismatch repair deficiency in every enrolled patient. TCR sequencing covered a few patients who responded to pembrolizumab. The table came from immunoSEQ multiplex PCR; TCRdb's copy has only in-frame clones and leaves some out. Of around 40,000 clones in the sample, about 85% are singletons; the top ten hold roughly 20%. The data originate from a study of PD-1 blockade in mismatch repair-deficient tumors. Across the study: Patients had approximately 11 mismatch repair-deficient cancer types, all previously treated and progressing.

Study-level findings and limits: Rapid post-treatment expansion, then contraction, generally preceding radiologic response, marked tumor-resident clones.

This CDR3 spans 13 amino acids. Germline values: CDR1 LNHDA, CDR2 SQIVND (reference sequence). The germline V and J ends were trimmed by 5 bases and 7 bases, with 11 bases remaining between them. The rearrangement links TRBV19 to TRBJ2-2; the D gene is possibly TRBD1 (5 bases). This receptor was obtained from an adult with mismatch repair-deficient cancer. The sample in question was peripheral blood, obtained 4 weeks after starting pembrolizumab. CDR3 in DNA: TGTGCCAGTAGTGCGACAGCCGGCGGGGAGCTGTTTTTT. Translation: CASSATAGGELFF.